The present T cell receptor beta chain was sequenced within a study of OX40 agonist ivuxolimab in advanced cancers. The overall study: Dose-escalation patients had hepatocellular carcinoma, melanoma, renal cell or head and neck cancer.

Regarding this clone: Its antigen is unknown.

The CDR3 covers 16 residues. CDR1 is GTSNPN, CDR2 SVGIG, per germline (reference sequence). The V gene lost 0 bases and the J gene lost 4 bases, with 13 bases spanning the gap. Repertoires were generated with immunoSEQ multiplex PCR, while TCRdb's copy carries only in-frame clones and drops some. The sample consists of 61,000 or so clones, 86% of them appearing once. General study findings and limits: In general, CD8+ T cells held more expanded clones than CD4+ did, on average. Antigen targets of the expanded peripheral T cells went undetermined.

The receptor was isolated from an adult with an advanced solid tumor such as melanoma, head and neck, liver or kidney cancer. The sample consisted of CD4+ or CD8+ T cells sorted from blood, taken in a trial of the OX40 agonist ivuxolimab. The chain employs TRBV30 and TRBJ1-6; D gene uncertain. CDR3 in DNA: TGTGCCTGGAGTGTAATGCAGGCCGTATATAATTCACCCCTCCACTTT. Translating gives CAWSVMQAVYNSPLHF. The full variable domain, its missing parts supplied by reference TRBV30 and TRBJ1-6, is SQTIHQWPATLVQPVGSPLSLECTVEGTSNPNLYWYRQAAGRGLQLLFYSVGIGQISSEVPQNLSASRPQDRQFILSSKKLLLSDSGFYLCAWSVMQAVYNSPLHFGNGTRLTVT.